The sequence of this T cell receptor (beta chain) was determined in a study of blood T cell repertoires in COVID-19. In the authors' workflow: Reference gene primer amplification gave estimated nucleated cell counts. The table came from immunoSEQ multiplex PCR; TCRdb's copy has only in-frame clones and leaves some out. The V and J calls and clone size come from that table; D and trimming were worked out from the DNA. The repertoire has some 270,000 clones, 85% to 90% of them found once; the top ten carry about 4%. Participants reported their clinical history, and cohort assignment relied on those reports. The CDR3 consists of 15 residues. With 2 bases clipped from V and 7 bases from J, the junction kept 5 bases outside the gene matches. CDR1 and CDR2 from the germline V gene are SGHTA and FQGTGA.

This clonotype was obtained from a woman younger than 45 with acute COVID-19. The genes are TRBV7-3 and TRBJ2-1; 10 bases are a match to TRBD2. Sequences were obtained from PBMCs or T cells enriched from blood (not recorded which). CDR3 nucleotide sequence: TGTGCCAGCAGCTTATGGGCTAGCGGGAGTAATGAGCAGTTCTTC. It translates to CASSLWASGSNEQFF.